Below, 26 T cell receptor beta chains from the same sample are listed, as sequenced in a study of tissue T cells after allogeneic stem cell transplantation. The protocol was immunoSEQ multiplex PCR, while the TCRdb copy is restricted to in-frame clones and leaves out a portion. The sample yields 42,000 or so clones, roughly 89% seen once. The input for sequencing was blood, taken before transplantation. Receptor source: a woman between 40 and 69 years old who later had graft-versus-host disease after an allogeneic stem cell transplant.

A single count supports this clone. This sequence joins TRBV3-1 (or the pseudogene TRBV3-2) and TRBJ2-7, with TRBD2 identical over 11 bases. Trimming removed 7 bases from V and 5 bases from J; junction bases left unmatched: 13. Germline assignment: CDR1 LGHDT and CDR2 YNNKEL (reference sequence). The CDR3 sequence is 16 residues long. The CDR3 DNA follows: TGTGCCAGCACCCCCTCTGTTAGCGGGAGGGTGAACGAGCAGTACTTC. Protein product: CASTPSVSGRVNEQYF.

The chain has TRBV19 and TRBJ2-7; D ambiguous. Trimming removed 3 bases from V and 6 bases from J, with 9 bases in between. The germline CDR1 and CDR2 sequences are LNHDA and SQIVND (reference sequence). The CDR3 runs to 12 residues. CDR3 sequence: CASSIGVGEQYF. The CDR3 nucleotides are TGTGCCAGTAGTATTGGGGTAGGCGAGCAGTACTTC.

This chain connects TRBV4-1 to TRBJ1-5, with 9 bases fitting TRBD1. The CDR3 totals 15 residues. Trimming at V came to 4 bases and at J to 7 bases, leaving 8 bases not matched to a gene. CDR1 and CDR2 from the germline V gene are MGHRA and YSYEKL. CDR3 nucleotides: TGCGCCAGCAGCCGAGAGGGACAGGGTAAACAGCCCCAGCATTTT. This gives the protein CASSREGQGKQPQHF.

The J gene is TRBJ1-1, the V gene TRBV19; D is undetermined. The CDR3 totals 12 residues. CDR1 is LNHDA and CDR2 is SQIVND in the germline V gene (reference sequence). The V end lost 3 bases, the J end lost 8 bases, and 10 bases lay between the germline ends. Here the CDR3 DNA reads TGTGCCAGTAGTATCATCGCAGACGAAGCTTTCTTT. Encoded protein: CASSIIADEAFF.

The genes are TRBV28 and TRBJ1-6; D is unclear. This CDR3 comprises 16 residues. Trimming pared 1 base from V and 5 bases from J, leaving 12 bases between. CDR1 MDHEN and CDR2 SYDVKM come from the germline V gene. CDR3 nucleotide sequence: TGTGCCAGCAGTTTATTGGGCGGCGCCAATAATTCACCCCTCCACTTT. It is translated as CASSLLGGANNSPLHF.

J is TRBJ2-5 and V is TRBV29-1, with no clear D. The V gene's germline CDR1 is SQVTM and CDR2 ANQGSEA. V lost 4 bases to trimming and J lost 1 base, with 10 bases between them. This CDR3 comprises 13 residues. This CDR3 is CSVALSVQETQYF. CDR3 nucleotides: TGCAGCGTTGCTCTTAGTGTCCAAGAGACCCAGTACTTC.

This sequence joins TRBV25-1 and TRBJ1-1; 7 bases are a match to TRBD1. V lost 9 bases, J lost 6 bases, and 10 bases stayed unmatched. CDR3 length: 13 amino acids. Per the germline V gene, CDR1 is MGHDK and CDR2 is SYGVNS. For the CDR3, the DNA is TGTGCCAGTTCCGGACAGGCGAAGGCTGAAGCTTTCTTT. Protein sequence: CASSGQAKAEAFF.

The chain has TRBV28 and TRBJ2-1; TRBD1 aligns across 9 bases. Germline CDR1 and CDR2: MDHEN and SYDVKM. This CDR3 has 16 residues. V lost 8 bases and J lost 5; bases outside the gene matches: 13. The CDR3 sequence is CASPPTGTGLHNEQFF. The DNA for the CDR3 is TGTGCCAGCCCCCCCACTGGGACAGGGCTCCACAATGAGCAGTTCTTC.

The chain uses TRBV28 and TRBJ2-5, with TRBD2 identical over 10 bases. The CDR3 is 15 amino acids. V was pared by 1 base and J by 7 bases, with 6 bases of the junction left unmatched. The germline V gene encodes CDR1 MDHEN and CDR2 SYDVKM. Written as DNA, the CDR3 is TGTGCCAGCAGTTTATCAGCGGGAGGGGGAACGACCCAGTACTTC. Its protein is CASSLSAGGGTTQYF.

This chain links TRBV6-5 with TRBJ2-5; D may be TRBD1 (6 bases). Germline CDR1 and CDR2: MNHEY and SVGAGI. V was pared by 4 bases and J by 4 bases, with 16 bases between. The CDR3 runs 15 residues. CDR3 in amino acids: CASSFRGVRGETQYF. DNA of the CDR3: TGTGCCAGCAGTTTCAGGGGAGTGCGAGGAGAGACCCAGTACTTC.

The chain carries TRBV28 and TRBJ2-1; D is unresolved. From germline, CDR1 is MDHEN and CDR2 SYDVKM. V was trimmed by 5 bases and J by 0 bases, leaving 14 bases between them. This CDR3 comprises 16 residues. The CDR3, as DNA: TGTGCCAGCAGTCAAATAAGCGCCGTCTCCTACAATGAGCAGTTCTTC. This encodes CASSQISAVSYNEQFF. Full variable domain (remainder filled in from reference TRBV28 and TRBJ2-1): DVKVTQSSRYLVKRTGEKVFLECVQDMDHENMFWYRQDPGLGLRLIYFSYDVKMKEKGDIPEGYSVSREKKERFSLILESASTNQTSMYLCASSQISAVSYNEQFFGPGTRLTVL.

The CDR3 region is CASSQDIGLDYNEQFF. The CDR3 DNA is TGCGCCAGCAGCCAAGACATAGGACTAGACTACAATGAGCAGTTCTTC. The chain is built from TRBV4-3 and TRBJ2-1; TRBD2 matches 7 bases. The CDR3 contains 16 residues. Trimming took 0 bases from V and 3 from J; bases not matched to a gene: 5. Germline V gene sequence: CDR1 LGHNA, CDR2 YSLEER.

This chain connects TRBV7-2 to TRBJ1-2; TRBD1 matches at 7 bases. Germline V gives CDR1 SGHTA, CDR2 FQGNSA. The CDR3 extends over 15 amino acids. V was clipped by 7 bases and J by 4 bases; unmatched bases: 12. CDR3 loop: CASTQIGQATYGYTF. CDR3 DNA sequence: TGTGCCAGCACCCAAATCGGACAGGCAACCTATGGCTACACCTTC.

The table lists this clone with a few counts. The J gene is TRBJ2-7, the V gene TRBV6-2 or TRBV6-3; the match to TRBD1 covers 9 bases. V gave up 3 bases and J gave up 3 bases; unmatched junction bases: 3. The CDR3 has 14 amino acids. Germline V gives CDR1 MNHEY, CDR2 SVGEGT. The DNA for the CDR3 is TGTGCCAGCAGTTATCAGACAGGGGGCTACGAGCAGTACTTC. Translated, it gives CASSYQTGGYEQYF.

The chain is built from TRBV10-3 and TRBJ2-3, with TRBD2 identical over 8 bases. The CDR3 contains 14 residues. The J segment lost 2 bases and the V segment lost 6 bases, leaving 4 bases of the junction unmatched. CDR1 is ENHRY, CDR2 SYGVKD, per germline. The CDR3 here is CAIRTSGFTDTQYF. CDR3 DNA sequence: TGTGCCATCAGAACTAGCGGTTTCACAGATACGCAGTATTTT.

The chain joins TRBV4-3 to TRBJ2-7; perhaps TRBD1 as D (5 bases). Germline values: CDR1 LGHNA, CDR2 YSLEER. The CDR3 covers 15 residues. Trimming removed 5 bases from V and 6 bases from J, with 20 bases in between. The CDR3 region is CASSLGRTSPREQYF. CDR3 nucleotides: TGCGCCAGCAGCTTGGGGCGGACCAGCCCCCGCGAGCAGTACTTC.

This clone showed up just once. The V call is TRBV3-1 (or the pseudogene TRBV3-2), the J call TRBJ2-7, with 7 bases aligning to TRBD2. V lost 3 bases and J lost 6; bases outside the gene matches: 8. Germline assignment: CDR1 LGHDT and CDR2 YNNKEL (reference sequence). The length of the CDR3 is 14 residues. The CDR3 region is CASSQAGTTLEQYF. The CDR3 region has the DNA TGTGCCAGCAGCCAGGCCGGGACTACCCTCGAGCAGTACTTC.

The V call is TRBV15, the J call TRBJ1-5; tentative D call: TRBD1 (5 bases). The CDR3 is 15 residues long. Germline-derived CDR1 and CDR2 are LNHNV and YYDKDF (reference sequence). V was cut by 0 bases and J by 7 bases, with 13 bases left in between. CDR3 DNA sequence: TGTGCCACCAGCAGAGATAAGGGGTGGGGGCAGCCCCAGCATTTT. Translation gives CATSRDKGWGQPQHF.

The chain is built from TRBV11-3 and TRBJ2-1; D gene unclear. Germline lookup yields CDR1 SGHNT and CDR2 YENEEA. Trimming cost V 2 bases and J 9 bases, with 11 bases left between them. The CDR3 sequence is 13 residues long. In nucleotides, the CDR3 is TGTGCCAGCAGCTTAATCTCCTGGGGTGAGCAGTTCTTC. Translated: CASSLISWGEQFF.

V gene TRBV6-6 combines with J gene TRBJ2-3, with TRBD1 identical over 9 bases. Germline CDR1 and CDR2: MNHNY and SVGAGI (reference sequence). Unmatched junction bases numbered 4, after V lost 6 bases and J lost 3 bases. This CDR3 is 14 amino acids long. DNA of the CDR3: TGTGCCAGCAGCCTGGGACAGGGAACAGATACGCAGTATTTT. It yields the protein CASSLGQGTDTQYF.

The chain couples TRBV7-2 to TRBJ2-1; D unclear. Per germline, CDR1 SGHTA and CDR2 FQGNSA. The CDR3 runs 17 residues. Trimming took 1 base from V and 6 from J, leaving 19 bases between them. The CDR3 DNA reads TGTGCCAGCAGCTTAGAATATATCCTCGGGTACAGCAATGAGCAGTTCTTC. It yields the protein CASSLEYILGYSNEQFF.

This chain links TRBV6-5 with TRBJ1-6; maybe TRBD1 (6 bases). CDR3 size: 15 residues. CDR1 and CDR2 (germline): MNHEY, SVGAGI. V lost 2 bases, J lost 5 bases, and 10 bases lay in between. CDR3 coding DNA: TGTGCCAGCAGTTACAACGGACAGAATAATTCACCCCTCCACTTT. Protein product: CASSYNGQNNSPLHF.

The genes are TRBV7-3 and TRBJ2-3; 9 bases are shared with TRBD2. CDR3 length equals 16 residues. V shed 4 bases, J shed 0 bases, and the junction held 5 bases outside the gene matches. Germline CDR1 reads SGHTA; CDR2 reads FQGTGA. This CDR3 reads CASSSVAGVSTDTQYF. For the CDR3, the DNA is TGTGCCAGCAGCTCGGTAGCGGGAGTGAGCACAGATACGCAGTATTTT.

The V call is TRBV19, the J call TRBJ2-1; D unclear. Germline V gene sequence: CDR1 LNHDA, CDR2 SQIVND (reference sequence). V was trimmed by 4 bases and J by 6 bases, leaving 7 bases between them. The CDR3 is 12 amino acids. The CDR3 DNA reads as TGTGCCAGTAGTAAAAGAAGCAATGAGCAGTTCTTC. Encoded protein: CASSKRSNEQFF.

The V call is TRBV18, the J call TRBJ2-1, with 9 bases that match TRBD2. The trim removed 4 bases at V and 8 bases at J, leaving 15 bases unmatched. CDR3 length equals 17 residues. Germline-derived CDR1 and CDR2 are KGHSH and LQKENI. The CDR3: CASSLLGLASSLDEQFF. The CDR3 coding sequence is TGTGCCAGCTCACTTCTGGGACTAGCCTCGTCTTTGGATGAGCAGTTCTTC.

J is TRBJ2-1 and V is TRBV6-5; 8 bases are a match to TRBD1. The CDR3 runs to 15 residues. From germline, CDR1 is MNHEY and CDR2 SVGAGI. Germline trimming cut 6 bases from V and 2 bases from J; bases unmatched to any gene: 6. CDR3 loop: CASSAGGATYNEQFF. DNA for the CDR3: TGTGCCAGCAGCGCAGGGGGCGCGACCTACAATGAGCAGTTCTTC.